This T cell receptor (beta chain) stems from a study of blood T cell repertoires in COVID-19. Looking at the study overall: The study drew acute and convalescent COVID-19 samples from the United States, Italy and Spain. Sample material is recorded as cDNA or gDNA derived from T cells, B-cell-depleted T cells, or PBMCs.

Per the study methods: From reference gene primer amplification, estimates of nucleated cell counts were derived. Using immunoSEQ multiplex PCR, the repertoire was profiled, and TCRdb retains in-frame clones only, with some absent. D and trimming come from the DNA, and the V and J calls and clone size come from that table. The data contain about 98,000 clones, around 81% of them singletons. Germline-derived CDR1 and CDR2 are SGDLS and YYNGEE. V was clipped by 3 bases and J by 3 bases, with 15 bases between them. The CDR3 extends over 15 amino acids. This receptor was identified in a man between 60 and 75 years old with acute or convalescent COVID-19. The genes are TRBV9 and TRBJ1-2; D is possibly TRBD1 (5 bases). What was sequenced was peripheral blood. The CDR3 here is CASSGSRAPDYGYTF. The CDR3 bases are TGTGCCAGCAGCGGATCCAGGGCACCGGACTATGGCTACACCTTC.